Sequencing of this T cell receptor beta chain was carried out in a study of T cell repertoires in cytomegalovirus infection. Germline CDR1 reads DFQATT; CDR2 reads SNEGSKA (reference sequence). Trimming shortened V by 0 bases and J by 0 bases, and 10 bases separated the two germline ends. This CDR3 is 15 amino acids long. TCRdb processed the reads anew with MiXCR; each CDR3 protein has one entry. The sample carries about 700,000 distinct CDR3 sequences, around 30% recorded once. A note on this clonotype: Its antigen is unknown.

Sample: cultured PBMCs, taken from culture after CMV antigen stimulation. This receptor was obtained from a human donor in good health (CMV status not recorded). Some clones in this sample may be carry-over from other donors' samples. V gene TRBV20-1 combines with J gene TRBJ2-3; no firm D call. The DNA of the CDR3 is TGCAGTGCTAGAGATATAGTACAGAGCACAGATACGCAGTATTTT. As protein: CSARDIVQSTDTQYF.